This section outlines one T cell receptor beta chain sequence together with its context. The antigen is undetermined. This sample is part of a study of cytomegalovirus exposure and HLA in healthy donors. Findings and limits, study-wide: The listing of 150 to 200 TCR beta chains classed them as cytomegalovirus-associated. Equally common other TCR beta chains were less clonally expanded than HLA-associated ones, a later analysis found.

Germline CDR1 MGHRA, CDR2 YSYEKL. The length of the CDR3 is 15 residues. After removal of 4 bases from V and 3 bases from J, the junction contained 6 bases not matched to a gene. PCR was performed using 60 Vbeta and 13 Jbeta primers. The protocol was immunoSEQ multiplex PCR, while the TCRdb copy is restricted to in-frame clones and leaves out a portion. Found here are approximately 180,000 clones, approximately 80% of them singletons; the top ten hold 1.8%. The receptor was isolated from a woman in her 30s in good health and CMV-seronegative. The sample consisted of PBMCs. The chain combines TRBV4-1 with TRBJ2-1, with 7 bases that match TRBD2. CDR3 amino acids: CASSLHAGDYNEQFF. CDR3 DNA sequence: TGCGCCAGCAGCCTCCATGCGGGGGACTACAATGAGCAGTTCTTC.